This is a list of T cell receptor beta chains from one sample in a study of early T cells in non-severe SARS-CoV-2 infection. TCRdb independently ran MiXCR on the 5' RACE reads; one entry per CDR3 protein. The table lists about 83,000 distinct CDR3 sequences, 11% to 15% of them singletons. The sequenced sample consisted of whole blood. The origin of the receptors is an adult who was a healthcare worker with PCR-confirmed SARS-CoV-2 infection or an uninfected control (not recorded which). Both conserved end residues are part of each CDR3. A D gene is named only where the DNA matches it firmly. Only some rows state a clone size, as once, few, many or a class for expanded clones.

v_call	clone_size	d_call	j_call	cdr3_aa	cdr3_nt
TRBV6-1	-	-	TRBJ2-7	CASMRRGALIEQYF	TGTGCCAGCATGAGGCGCGGAGCTCTTATCGAGCAGTACTTC
TRBV16	many	-	TRBJ1-5	CASSQSTGASDNQPQHF	TGTGCCAGCAGCCAATCAACGGGGGCGAGTGACAATCAGCCCCAGCATTTT
TRBV6-5	-	-	TRBJ1-3	CASSYSSGTSGNTIYF	TGTGCCAGCAGTTACTCAAGCGGTACCTCTGGAAACACCATATATTTT
TRBV7-9	-	-	TRBJ2-6	CASSTLSSGANVLTF	TGTGCCAGCAGCACCTTAAGCTCTGGGGCCAACGTCCTGACTTTC
TRBV5-1	many	TRBD2	TRBJ2-3	CASRAGEARRMTQYF	TGCGCCAGCCGAGCGGGGGAGGCCCGCCGCATGACGCAGTATTTT
TRBV10-2	-	-	TRBJ2-7	CASSDILREQYF	TGCGCCAGCAGTGACATCTTGCGGGAGCAGTACTTC
TRBV5-5	many	-	TRBJ2-7	CASSSVLTYEQYF	TGTGCCAGCAGCTCCGTCCTGACCTACGAGCAGTACTTC
TRBV29-1	many	TRBD1	TRBJ2-7	CSVGPGQATYEQYF	TGCAGCGTTGGACCGGGACAGGCTACCTACGAGCAGTACTTC
TRBV30	few	-	TRBJ2-7	CAWAGGAPYEQYF	TGTGCCTGGGCTGGAGGGGCCCCCTACGAGCAGTACTTC
TRBV12-3/TRBV12-4	-	-	TRBJ2-3	CASSGFLDTQYF	TGTGCCAGCAGTGGGTTTCTTGATACGCAGTATTTT
TRBV3-1	few	-	TRBJ2-3	CASSRWASTNTDTQYF	TGTGCCAGCAGCCGATGGGCTTCGACTAACACAGATACGCAGTATTTT
TRBV13	-	-	TRBJ2-7	CASSYQTAEQYF	TGTGCCAGCAGTTACCAGACGGCTGAGCAGTACTTC
TRBV7-3	few	-	TRBJ2-2	CASTPSANTGELFF	TGTGCCAGCACCCCGTCGGCGAACACCGGGGAGCTGTTTTTT